This entry is about one TCR beta chain. This clonotype was seen only a few times. The antigen it recognizes is unknown. No base quality information exists; no much larger clone differs at one position. TCR beta CDR3 regions were amplified from RNA transcripts. For the first round of RT-PCR on the TCR CDR3, the HTBI primer set was used together with the Qiagen OneStep RT-PCR kit. A second multiplex PCR round built the libraries, followed by size selection and purification. Paired-end sequencing of the libraries was performed with 100 bp reads on an Illumina HiSeq2000. Turning to the authors' computational methods: SOAPnuke was used to process the raw data, with reads discarded if the reads contained adapters or uncalled bases, had a mean Phred below 15, or lacked an exact constant-primer or identifier match. COPE v1.2.5 was used to merge high-quality paired reads, and clonotypes were defined as unique nucleotide sequences. MiTCR v1.1 was used to align clonotypes to the IMGT TRBV, TRBD and TRBJ reference segments. Only V-J combinations with frequency above 0.0001, covering 99.2% of repertoires, were analysed. The TCS score was defined as the ratio of F50 (clonal expansion) to E x V (chaos), calculated using BLOSUM62-based TCRdist between CDR3 peptides within each V-J. Welch's t-statistics and random forest reduced around 550 V-J features to about 12, which were used in a naive Bayes classifier (R e1071). TCRdb handled the public reads itself, with Q25 trimming in fastp and clone calling in MiXCR, and kept productive beta chains. Each entry merges the rows of one CDR3 protein and shows their most common DNA and genes. TCRdb, rather than the study authors, made the V and J calls. The sample includes 300,000 to 400,000 distinct CDR3 sequences, with approximately 15% observed a single time. The top ten clones comprise roughly 21% of the sample.

The data belong to a study of T cells in Graves' hyperthyroidism and ophthalmopathy (dated by TCRdb to 2018 to 2020). Some background on the complete study: Peripheral blood was sampled at the time of initial diagnosis, prior to any treatment. To identify distinguishing TCR V-J signatures, a discovery cohort of about 100 patients was used, comprising 43 with Graves' ophthalmopathy and approximately 58 with stable Graves' hyperthyroidism. Whether ophthalmopathy could be predicted prospectively was tested in an independent validation cohort made up of approximately 19 hyperthyroidism patients plus 17 patients who later progressed to ophthalmopathy. The 90 or so discovery patients were randomly split 7:3 into training and test sets. The study also compared thyroid tissue and blood T-cell repertoires from several Graves' hyperthyroidism patients. After blood sampling, hyperthyroidism patients were treated with methimazole at a starting dose of 30 mg daily, and ophthalmopathy patients were treated with high-dose intravenous methylprednisolone. The paper reports TCR Vbeta CDR3 sequencing of roughly 140 peripheral blood samples: under 45 ophthalmopathy, approximately 74 hyperthyroidism and approximately 17 progressor patients. What the work shows at the level of the full study, not this receptor alone: During validation, the model predicted progression to ophthalmopathy a median of about 5.9 months ahead of onset, with around 71% sensitivity and around 73% specificity. Most expanded thyroid clonotypes (frequency above 0.001) were also detected in blood, a finding suggesting that blood repertoires may reflect thyroid immune responses. Sample size was not statistically predetermined, and blinding of investigators to group allocation was not performed. A model built on a 13 V-J signature distinguished ophthalmopathy from stable hyperthyroidism, reaching around 90% sensitivity and 81.08% specificity in cross-validation and 80%/75% in testing.

In the ophthalmopathy patients, disease was moderately to severely active, with a Clinical Activity Score of 3 or more, a NOSPECS grade of 4 or more, and a duration of less than 3 months. Patients with uncontrolled infections, other autoimmune diseases, pregnancy or lactation were excluded. Clinical symptoms, serum thyroxine and TRAb, thyroid ultrasound, and orbital computed tomography formed the basis for the diagnoses. PBMCs were isolated from 10 ml of fresh peripheral blood by Ficoll-Paque density gradient centrifugation. Total RNA was extracted using Trizol reagent, and RNA quality was assessed on an Agilent 2100 Bioanalyzer. The sequencing sample was made of blood. This receptor was identified in a woman aged 30 to 39 with Graves' ophthalmopathy.

The CDR3 is CASSRPGRYGEKLFF. The nucleotide sequence reads as follows: TGTGCCAGCAGCAGGCCTGGGCGGTACGGTGAAAAACTGTTTTTT. Recombination connected TRBV27 to TRBJ1-4; the D gene is not confidently resolved. A distance of 18 bases separates the germline ends of V and J, which lose 6 bases and 7 bases respectively. The CDR3 contains 15 residues, cysteine and phenylalanine counted. The only DNA kept is the CDR3, 45 bases in frame from the first base. The CDR1 and CDR2 encoded by the germline V gene (reference sequence) are MNHEY and SMNVEV.